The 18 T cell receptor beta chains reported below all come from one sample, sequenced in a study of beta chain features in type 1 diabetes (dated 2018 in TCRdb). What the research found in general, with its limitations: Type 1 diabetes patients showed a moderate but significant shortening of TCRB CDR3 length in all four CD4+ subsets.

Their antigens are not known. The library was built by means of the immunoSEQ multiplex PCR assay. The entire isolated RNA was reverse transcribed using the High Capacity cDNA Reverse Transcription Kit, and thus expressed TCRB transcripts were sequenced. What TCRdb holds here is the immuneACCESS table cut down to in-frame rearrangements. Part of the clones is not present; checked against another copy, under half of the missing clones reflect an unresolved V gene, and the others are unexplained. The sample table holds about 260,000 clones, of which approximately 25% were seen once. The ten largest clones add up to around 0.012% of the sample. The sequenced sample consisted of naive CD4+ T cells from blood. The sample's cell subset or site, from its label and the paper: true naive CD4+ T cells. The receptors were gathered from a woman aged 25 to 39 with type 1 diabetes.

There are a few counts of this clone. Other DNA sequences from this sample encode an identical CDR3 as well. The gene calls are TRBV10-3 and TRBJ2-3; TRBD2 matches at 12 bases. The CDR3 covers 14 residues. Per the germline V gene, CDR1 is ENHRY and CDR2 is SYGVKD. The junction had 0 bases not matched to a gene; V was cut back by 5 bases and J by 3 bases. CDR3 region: CAISTSGRTDTQYF. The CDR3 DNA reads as TGTGCCATCAGTACTAGCGGGAGGACAGATACGCAGTATTTT.

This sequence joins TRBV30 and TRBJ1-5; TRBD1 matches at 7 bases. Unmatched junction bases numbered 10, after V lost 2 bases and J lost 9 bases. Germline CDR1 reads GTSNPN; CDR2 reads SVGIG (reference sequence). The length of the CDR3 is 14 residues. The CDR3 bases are TGTGCCTGGAGTCAGAGACAGGGAAGCAGGCCCCAGCATTTT. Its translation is CAWSQRQGSRPQHF.

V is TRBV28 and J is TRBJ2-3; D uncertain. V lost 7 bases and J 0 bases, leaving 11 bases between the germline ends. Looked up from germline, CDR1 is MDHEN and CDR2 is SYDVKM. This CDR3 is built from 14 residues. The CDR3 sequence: CASTRGPSTDTQYF. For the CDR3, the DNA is TGTGCCAGCACCCGAGGTCCTAGCACAGATACGCAGTATTTT.

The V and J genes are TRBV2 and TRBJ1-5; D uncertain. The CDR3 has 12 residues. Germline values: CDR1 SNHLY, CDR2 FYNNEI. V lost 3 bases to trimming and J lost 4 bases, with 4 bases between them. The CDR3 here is CASSDPNQPQHF. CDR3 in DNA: TGTGCCAGCAGTGACCCTAATCAGCCCCAGCATTTT.

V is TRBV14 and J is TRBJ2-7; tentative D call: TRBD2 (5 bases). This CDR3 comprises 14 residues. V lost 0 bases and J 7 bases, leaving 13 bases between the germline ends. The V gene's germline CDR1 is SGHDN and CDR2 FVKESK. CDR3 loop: CASSQDLSRVEQYF. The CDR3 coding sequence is TGTGCCAGCAGCCAAGATCTTTCGCGGGTGGAGCAGTACTTC.

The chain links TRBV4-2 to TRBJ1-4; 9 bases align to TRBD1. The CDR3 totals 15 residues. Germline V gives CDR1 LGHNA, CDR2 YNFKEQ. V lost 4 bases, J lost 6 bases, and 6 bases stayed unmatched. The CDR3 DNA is TGTGCCAGCAGCCCAGCCGGGACAGGGTATGAAAAACTGTTTTTT. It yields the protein CASSPAGTGYEKLFF.

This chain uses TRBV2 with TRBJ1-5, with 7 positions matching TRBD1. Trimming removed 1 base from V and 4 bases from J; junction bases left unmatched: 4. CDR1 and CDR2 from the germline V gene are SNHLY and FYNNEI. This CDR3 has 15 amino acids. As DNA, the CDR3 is TGTGCCAGCAGTGAAGATACGACAGGGAATCAGCCCCAGCATTTT. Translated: CASSEDTTGNQPQHF.

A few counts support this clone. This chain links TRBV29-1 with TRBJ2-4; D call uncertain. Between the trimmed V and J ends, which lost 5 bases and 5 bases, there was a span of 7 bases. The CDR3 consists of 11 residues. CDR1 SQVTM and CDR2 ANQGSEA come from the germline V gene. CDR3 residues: CSVRSQNIQYF. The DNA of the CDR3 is TGCAGCGTTCGTTCCCAAAACATTCAGTACTTC.

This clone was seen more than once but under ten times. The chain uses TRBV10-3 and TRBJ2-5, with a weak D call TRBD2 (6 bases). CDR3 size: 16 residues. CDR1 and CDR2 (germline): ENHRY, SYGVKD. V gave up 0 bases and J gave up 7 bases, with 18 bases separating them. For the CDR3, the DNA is TGTGCCATCAGTGAGTCGGTAGCGGAACCGGACGGGACCCAGTACTTC. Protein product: CAISESVAEPDGTQYF.

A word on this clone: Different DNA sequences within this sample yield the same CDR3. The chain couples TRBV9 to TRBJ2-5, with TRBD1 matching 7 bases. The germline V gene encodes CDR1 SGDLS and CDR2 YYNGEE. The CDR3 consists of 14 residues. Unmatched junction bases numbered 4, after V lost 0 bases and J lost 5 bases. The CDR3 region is CASSVDRGGETQYF. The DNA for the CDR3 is TGTGCCAGCAGCGTAGACAGGGGCGGGGAGACCCAGTACTTC.

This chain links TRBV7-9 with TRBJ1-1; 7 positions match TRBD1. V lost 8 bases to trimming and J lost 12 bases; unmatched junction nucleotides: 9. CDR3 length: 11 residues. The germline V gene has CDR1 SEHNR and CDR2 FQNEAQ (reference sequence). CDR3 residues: CASPRQGETFF. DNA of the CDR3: TGTGCCAGCCCTCGCCAGGGGGAAACTTTCTTT.

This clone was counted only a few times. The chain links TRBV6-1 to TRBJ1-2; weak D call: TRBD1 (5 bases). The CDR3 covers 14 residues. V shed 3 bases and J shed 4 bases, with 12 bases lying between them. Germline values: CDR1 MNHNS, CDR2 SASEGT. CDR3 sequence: CASSELQVPYGYTF. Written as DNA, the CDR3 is TGTGCCAGCAGTGAGCTACAGGTGCCCTATGGCTACACCTTC.

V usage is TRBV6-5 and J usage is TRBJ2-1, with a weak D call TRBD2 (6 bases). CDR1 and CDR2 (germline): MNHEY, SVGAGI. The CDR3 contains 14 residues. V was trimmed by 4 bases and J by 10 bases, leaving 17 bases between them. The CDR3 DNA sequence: TGTGCCAGCAGTTTCAGTCTCAGCGGGTCCGAGCAGTTCTTC. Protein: CASSFSLSGSEQFF.

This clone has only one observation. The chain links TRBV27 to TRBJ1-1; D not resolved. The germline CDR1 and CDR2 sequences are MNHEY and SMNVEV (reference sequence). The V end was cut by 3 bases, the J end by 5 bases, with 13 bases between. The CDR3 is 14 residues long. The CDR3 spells CASSFVGWETEAFF. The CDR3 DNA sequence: TGTGCCAGCAGTTTCGTAGGGTGGGAGACTGAAGCTTTCTTT.

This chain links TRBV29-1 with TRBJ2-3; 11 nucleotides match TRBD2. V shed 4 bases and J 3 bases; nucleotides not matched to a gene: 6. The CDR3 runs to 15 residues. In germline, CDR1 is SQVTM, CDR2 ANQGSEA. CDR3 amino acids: CSVATGTSGTDTQYF. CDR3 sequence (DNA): TGCAGCGTTGCTACCGGGACTAGCGGAACAGATACGCAGTATTTT.

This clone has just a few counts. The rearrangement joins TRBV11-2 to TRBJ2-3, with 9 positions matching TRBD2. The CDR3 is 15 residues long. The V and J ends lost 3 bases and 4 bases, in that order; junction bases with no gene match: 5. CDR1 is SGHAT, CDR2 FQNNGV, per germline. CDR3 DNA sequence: TGTGCCAGCAGCTTTATAGCGGGAGTCCCAGATACGCAGTATTTT. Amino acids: CASSFIAGVPDTQYF. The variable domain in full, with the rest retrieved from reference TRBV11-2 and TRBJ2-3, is EAGVAQSPRYKIIEKRQSVAFWCNPISGHATLYWYQQILGQGPKLLIQFQNNGVVDDSQLPKDRFSAERLKGVDSTLKIQPAKLEDSAVYLCASSFIAGVPDTQYFGPGTRLTVL.

The CDR3 here is CASSHSTRKSKETQYF. CDR3 in DNA: TGCGCCAGCAGCCACTCGACTAGAAAGTCGAAGGAGACCCAGTACTTC. J is TRBJ2-5 and V is TRBV4-1, with D possibly matching TRBD2 (6 bases). V lost 3 bases and J 5 bases, leaving 19 bases between the germline ends. The germline CDR1 and CDR2 sequences are MGHRA and YSYEKL. The CDR3 has 16 amino acids.

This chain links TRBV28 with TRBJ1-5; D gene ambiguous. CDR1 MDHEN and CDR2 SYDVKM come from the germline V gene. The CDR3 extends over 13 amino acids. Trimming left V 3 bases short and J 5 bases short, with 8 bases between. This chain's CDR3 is CASSFQSYQPQHF. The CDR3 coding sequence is TGTGCCAGCAGTTTTCAGTCCTATCAGCCCCAGCATTTT.